This T cell receptor (beta chain) derives from a study of cytomegalovirus exposure and HLA in healthy donors (dated by TCRdb to about 2017). Regarding the complete study: According to an earlier analysis of a few hundred of the donors, about 190 million T cells yielded 95 million to 140 million unique TCR beta sequences and around 280 Gb of sequence data. Every repertoire in the discovery cohort had been generated on one and the same sequencing platform. Typing coverage varied by locus: roughly 629-640 donors for A, B, C, DRB1 and DQB1; 522 for DQA1; some 610 for DPA1; roughly 470 for DPB1. A later analysis re-examined previously published TCR beta repertoires from 500 to 700 donors and added high-resolution HLA genotyping to investigate patterns of TCR occurrence. Along with the roughly 610-subject first cohort, a separate validation cohort of more than 90 different subjects was used. The study was designed to test whether signatures of past pathogen exposure could be identified by cataloging public T cell receptors. Four or five DR-DQ haplotypes were handled as single units for association and clustering because linkage in the cohort was strong. Donor age, sex, ethnicity and CMV serostatus were compiled alongside the repertoire data. Among the roughly 370 genotyped donors, around 81% belonged to the genetic ancestry cluster associated with self-reported Caucasian donors. An early release covering roughly 600 HLA-typed donors comprised about 310 gigabases of sequencing data and about 90 million unique TCR sequences. A later genetic analysis used genome-wide SNP genotypes for about 65% of the 666 donors, treating that subset as a discovery cohort. In an earlier analysis of 587 of the donors, high-throughput TCR beta sequencing was used to judge whether each TCR beta V gene segment behaved as functional or pseudogenic. The T cell repertoires of about 700 subjects were profiled by immunosequencing and related to cytomegalovirus serostatus. Across 398 genotyped donors of the cohort, an average of roughly 250,000 unique TCR beta nucleotide sequences per donor were sequenced, and roughly 17% of those sequences were non-productive. HLA typing covered class I and class II loci at four-digit resolution. The study combined high-throughput TCR immunosequencing, statistical association of individual TCRs with disease status, and machine learning to predict cytomegalovirus infection status. The later analysis used no new phenotypic data to find candidate immune exposures, relying instead on TCR beta sequences and their occurrence across donors.

Comments on this clone: The clone's antigen remains unknown. Base-call qualities are not available, and no considerably larger clone is one nucleotide away.

The cohort was made up of approximately 670 healthy bone marrow donors. At the time of sampling, all cohort members were nominally healthy, though unrecorded immune exposures were likely present. The donor tested CMV seronegative, placing the donor among the 350 or so seronegative members of the cohort. Each donor provided a peripheral blood sample, and peripheral blood mononuclear cells were used for TCR beta sequencing. The Qiagen DNeasy Blood Extraction Kit was used to extract genomic DNA from the blood cell samples. Libraries were constructed by the immunoSEQ multiplex PCR assay. For the multiplex PCR, a mixture combining 60 forward primers for TCR Vbeta segments and 13 reverse primers for TCR Jbeta segments was used. The CDR3 region of rearranged TCR beta genes was amplified from genomic DNA with a multiplex PCR assay. On the Illumina HiSeq System, the amplified TCR beta libraries were sequenced as 87-base-pair reads. For the original study's pipeline: Across the 700 or so repertoires, a later analysis counted some 80 million unique TCR beta chains, approximately 10 million of which were shared by at least two donors. To remove PCR and sequencing errors, raw reads were error-corrected and collapsed into unique sequences using a nearest-neighbor algorithm that merged closely related sequences. CDR3 sequences were aligned to IMGT reference sequences to assign V, D and J gene segments. Each retained sequence needed at least a six-nucleotide match to both a V gene segment and a J gene segment. A rearrangement was called productive if the CDR3 had no stop codons and remained in frame with V and J, and every other rearrangement was called non-productive. CDR3 was defined by IMGT convention, running from the second conserved V-encoded cysteine to the conserved J-encoded phenylalanine. The earlier analysis of some 600 of the donors excluded sequences that lacked an unambiguous match to a single V gene segment. An earlier analysis of approximately 590 of the donors called V segments functional above 56.7% productive rearrangements and segregating when the between-donor standard deviation exceeded 5%. To diagnose cytomegalovirus status from the catalog of TCR beta chain sequences, a statistical classification framework was built. In a later analysis, V and J genes were assigned by comparing TCR nucleotide sequences against IMGT/GENE-DB human TR gene sequences. The TCRdist pipeline was used in a later analysis to assign CDR3 sequences and most-parsimonious VDJ recombination scenarios. In a later analysis, every TCR beta chain was defined by the combination of its CDR3 amino acid sequence and its V-gene family, and reads without a unique V-gene family were dropped. To address suspected cross-contamination and a sequencing artifact, a later analysis removed approximately 590 highly shared, low-generation-probability nucleotide sequences. In a later analysis, a clonal expansion index for each public chain was calculated from normalized within-repertoire ranks of inferred template counts. In a later analysis, generation probabilities were computed with a VDJ recombination model fitted to out-of-frame rearrangements, and the resulting probabilities were checked against IGoR. Hypergeometric tests were used in a later analysis to score TCR-TCR, TCR-HLA and TCR-CMV co-occurrence, with a repertoire-size bias correction applied to the TCR pairs. A later analysis estimated false discovery rates by permuting HLA or CMV assignments 20 times. In a later analysis, co-occurring TCRs were grouped using DBSCAN, with TCRdist sequence similarity added in when clustering inside HLA-allele-positive subsets. For co-occurrence clustering, repertoires with fewer than 30,000 or more than 120,000 public chains were excluded, along with roughly 5 repertoires with anomalous nucleotide sharing. TCRdb holds this immuneACCESS table with in-frame rearrangements only. Some clones are missing; in checked studies, unresolved V genes explain under half, and the rest has no known cause. That table supplies the V and J calls and clone size; D and trimming were determined from the DNA. This sample holds some 160,000 clones; more than 70% were observed only once. The top ten constitute about 2% of the sample.

Paper-wide results and their limitations: Linkage disequilibrium might explain the correlated functional status among segregating V segments, but an unknown experimental factor could not be ruled out. A later analysis found that most CMV-associated TCR beta chains appeared HLA-restricted, with HLA associations seemingly driven largely by CMV exposure. According to a later genetic analysis, donors in an Asian-associated ancestry cluster had fewer N-insertions in productive TCRs than the approximately 630-donor mean. The classifier was reported to diagnose cytomegalovirus status with high specificity and sensitivity in both the original and validation cohorts. Presence/absence analyses assumed roughly uniform sequencing depth across donors, an assumption that may not hold. Some 15 rarely observed V segments, including chromosome 9 orphons, were excluded from the earlier analysis of several hundred of the donors because counts were too low. A cluster of highly shared sequence variants was judged likely to represent a technical artifact of the sequencing pipeline. Across donors, most TCR sequences were observed very rarely, whereas some public TCRs were present in many individuals. According to the authors, the approach could potentially be generalized to other disease states and immunological phenotypes. A further reported finding was that TCR beta sequences accurately predicted the HLA-A and HLA-B alleles for most subjects in the first cohort. The only immune exposure information available for the cohort was CMV serostatus. A total of some 180 TCR beta chains were listed by the study as associated with cytomegalovirus. In vitro tests confirmed that a few of the cytomegalovirus-associated TCR beta chains recognize cytomegalovirus antigens. V-gene and J-gene trimming of TCR beta chains was associated with a missense DCLRE1C variant in a later genetic analysis, and the association was replicated in an independent cohort. In a later analysis, HLA-associated TCR beta chains were found to be more clonally expanded and to have lower generation probabilities than equally common non-associated chains. Because HLA typing was unavailable for some donors at each locus, only the typed subset was used in association tests. Only TCR beta chains were sequenced in this cohort, and the absence of alpha or paired-chain data limited detectable features. Specific HLA alleles were associated with some 15,000 TCR beta sequences at a false discovery rate of 0.05 in a later analysis. In a later analysis, the rate of TCR association differed among HLA loci, with DRB1 alleles having the most associated TCRs and HLA-C alleles having the fewest. An earlier analysis of roughly 570 of the donors showed that most TCR beta V segments appeared in productive rearrangements either about 90% or about 30% of the time, which broadly matched IMGT annotations. When HLA alleles, especially DR and DQ, strongly co-occurred, TCR associations were difficult to assign to individual alleles. A later analysis reported that several top co-occurrence clusters appeared linked to parvovirus B19, influenza, CMV and Epstein-Barr virus.

Material: PBMCs. This clonotype was obtained from a woman in her thirties or forties in good health and CMV-seronegative.

The DNA sequence is TGTGCCAGCAGCTTGCGGGAGGATCAGCCCCAGCATTTT. This yields the protein CASSLREDQPQHF. Recombination linked TRBV7-2 to TRBJ1-5; the D gene cannot be resolved reliably. A distance of 8 bases separates the germline ends of V and J, which lose 3 bases and 5 bases respectively. The CDR3 has 13 amino acids, counting the end cysteine and phenylalanine. Only CDR3 DNA is held: 39 bases, read in frame from base 1. As encoded in the germline V gene, CDR1 is SGHTA while CDR2 is FQGNSA.